This TCR beta chain emerged from a study of blood T cell repertoires in COVID-19. Profiling relied on immunoSEQ multiplex PCR, and the TCRdb table lists in-frame clones only, not all of them. The sample holds roughly 150,000 clones, around nine tenths seen once. The ends were cut back, 9 bases at V and 5 bases at J, with 13 bases in the middle. The V gene's germline CDR1 is MNHEY and CDR2 SVGAGI. This CDR3 is 12 amino acids long. The sequence was obtained from an older woman with COVID-19, enrolled during active disease. The V gene is TRBV6-5, the J gene TRBJ1-2, with a tentative D call TRBD1 (5 bases). Material: peripheral blood. CDR3 DNA: TGTGCCAGTTCCGGGACTTATTATGGCTACACCTTC. It translates to CASSGTYYGYTF.